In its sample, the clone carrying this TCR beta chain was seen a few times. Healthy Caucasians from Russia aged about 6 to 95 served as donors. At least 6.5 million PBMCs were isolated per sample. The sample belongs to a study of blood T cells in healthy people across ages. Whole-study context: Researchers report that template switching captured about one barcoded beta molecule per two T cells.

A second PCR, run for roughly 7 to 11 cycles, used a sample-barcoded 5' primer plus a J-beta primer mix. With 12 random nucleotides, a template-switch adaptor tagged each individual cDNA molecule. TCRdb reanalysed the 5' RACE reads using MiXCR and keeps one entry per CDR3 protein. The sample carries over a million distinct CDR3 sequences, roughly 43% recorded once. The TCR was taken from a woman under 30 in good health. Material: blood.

The CDR3 bases are TGTGCCAGCAGCCTCTTCGGGGGGGGGGAAGATACGCAGTATTTT. It specifies CASSLFGGGEDTQYF. This chain joins TRBV7-2 and TRBJ2-3; 8 bases fit TRBD2. V lost 5 bases, J lost 5 bases, and 9 bases stayed unmatched. The CDR3 is made up of 15 amino acids. CDR1 is SGHTA, CDR2 FQGNSA, per germline.